This TCR beta chain was captured by sequencing in a study of blood T cell repertoires in COVID-19. Study in general: The United States, Italy and Spain were the sources of the acute and convalescent COVID-19 samples. Sources were T cells, B-cell-depleted T cells, or PBMCs; the material itself was cDNA or gDNA.

The Seattle patients joined while their infection was active and were tracked longitudinally afterward. In the authors' methods: Amplification of reference gene primers was used by the study to estimate nucleated cell counts. Sequenced by immunoSEQ multiplex PCR; TCRdb stores in-frame clones only, minus some. V and J calls and clone size are given by that table; D and trimming were obtained from the DNA. The sample comprises 300,000 to 350,000 clones, about nine tenths of which are singletons, and roughly a tenth rests with the top ten. After removal of 4 bases from V and 1 base from J, the junction contained 6 bases not matched to a gene. The CDR3 contains 15 residues. Germline-derived CDR1 and CDR2 are SGHDT and YYEEEE.

The TCR was taken from a man younger than 45 with COVID-19, enrolled during active disease. Sequenced input: peripheral blood. This rearrangement joins TRBV5-6 to TRBJ1-1, with 8 bases aligning to TRBD1. The CDR3 sequence is CASSRPGTGNTEAFF. As DNA, the CDR3 is TGTGCCAGCAGCCGTCCCGGGACAGGGAACACTGAAGCTTTCTTT.